This record covers a single T cell receptor beta chain. Its antigen is currently not known. Base qualities are not provided; no much larger clone lies one nucleotide away. Library method: the immunoSEQ multiplex PCR assay. For the multiplex PCR, a mixture combining 60 forward primers for TCR Vbeta segments and 13 reverse primers for TCR Jbeta segments was used. Amplification of the CDR3 region of rearranged TCR beta genes was performed with a multiplex PCR assay on genomic DNA. On the Illumina HiSeq System, the amplified TCR beta libraries were sequenced as 87-base-pair reads. As for how the authors treated the data: A later analysis counted about 80 million unique TCR beta chains across the 670 or so repertoires, and some 11 million of these chains were shared by at least two donors. A nearest-neighbor algorithm error-corrected the raw reads and collapsed the reads into unique sequences, merging closely related sequences to remove PCR and sequencing errors. V, D and J gene segments were assigned by aligning CDR3 sequences to IMGT reference sequences. For a sequence to be retained, a match of at least six nucleotides to both a V gene segment and a J gene segment was required. A rearrangement was called productive if the CDR3 had no stop codons and remained in frame with V and J, and every other rearrangement was called non-productive. CDR3 was defined by IMGT convention, running from the second conserved V-encoded cysteine to the conserved J-encoded phenylalanine. The earlier analysis of 500 to 600 of the donors excluded sequences that lacked an unambiguous match to a single V gene segment. An earlier analysis of a few hundred of the donors classified V segments as functional when productive rearrangements were above 56.7% and as segregating when the standard deviation between donors was above 5%. A statistical classification framework was built for diagnosing cytomegalovirus status from the catalog of TCR beta chain sequences. In a later analysis, TCR nucleotide sequences were compared against IMGT/GENE-DB human TR gene sequences so that V and J genes could be assigned. In a later analysis, CDR3 sequences and most-parsimonious VDJ recombination scenarios were assigned using the TCRdist pipeline. In a later analysis, every TCR beta chain was defined by the combination of its CDR3 amino acid sequence and its V-gene family, and reads without a unique V-gene family were dropped. In a later analysis, nearly 600 highly shared, low-generation-probability nucleotide sequences were removed to address suspected cross-contamination and a sequencing artifact. In a later analysis, a clonal expansion index for each public chain was calculated from normalized within-repertoire ranks of inferred template counts. In a later analysis, generation probabilities were computed with a VDJ recombination model fitted to out-of-frame rearrangements, and the resulting probabilities were checked against IGoR. Hypergeometric tests were used in a later analysis to score TCR-TCR, TCR-HLA and TCR-CMV co-occurrence, with a repertoire-size bias correction applied to the TCR pairs. False discovery rates were estimated in a later analysis by permuting HLA or CMV assignments 20 times. In a later analysis, co-occurring TCRs were grouped using DBSCAN, with TCRdist sequence similarity added in when clustering inside HLA-allele-positive subsets. For co-occurrence clustering, repertoires with fewer than 30,000 or more than 120,000 public chains were excluded, along with roughly 5 repertoires with anomalous nucleotide sharing. TCRdb holds this immuneACCESS table with in-frame rearrangements only. Some clones are missing; in checked studies, unresolved V genes explain under half, and the rest has no known cause. The V and J calls and clone size come from that table; D and trimming were worked out from the DNA. The sample has 75,000 to 95,000 clones on record, about 77% of them singletons. Around 4% of the sample belongs to the ten largest clones.

This entry is derived from a study of cytomegalovirus exposure and HLA in healthy donors (TCRdb year 2017). Broadly, across the study: According to an earlier analysis of several hundred of the donors, about 180 million T cells yielded roughly 110 million unique TCR beta sequences and 276 Gb of sequence data. All discovery cohort repertoires had been generated using a single sequencing platform. Of the roughly 390 genotyped donors, approximately 83% fell in the genetic ancestry cluster associated with self-reported Caucasian donors. To study patterns of TCR occurrence, a later analysis re-analyzed previously published TCR beta repertoires from 600 to 750 donors and added high-resolution HLA genotyping. Among several hundred genotyped donors of the cohort, an average of roughly 230,000 unique TCR beta nucleotide sequences was sequenced per donor, of which 15% to 20% were non-productive. Donor age, sex, ethnicity and CMV serostatus were collected together with the repertoire data. In addition to the first cohort of 666 subjects, a separate validation cohort of under 150 different subjects was used. An earlier analysis of approximately 580 of the donors used high-throughput TCR beta sequencing to judge whether each TCR beta V gene segment behaved as functional or pseudogenic. A handful of DR-DQ haplotypes were handled as single units for association and clustering because linkage in the cohort was strong. To predict cytomegalovirus infection status, the study brought together high-throughput TCR immunosequencing, statistical association of individual TCRs with disease status, and machine learning. The number of donors typed differed by locus, with 629-630 for A, B, C, DRB1 and DQB1, over 500 for DQA1, over 600 for DPA1, and some 440 for DPB1. The study aimed to test whether signatures of past pathogen exposure could be identified by cataloging public T cell receptors. HLA typing included class I and class II loci at four-digit resolution. An early release that covered roughly 600 HLA-typed donors contained approximately 300 gigabases of sequencing data and 65 million to 100 million unique TCR sequences. Genome-wide SNP genotypes for about 60% of the roughly 670 donors were used in a later genetic analysis, which treated that subset as a discovery cohort. The later analysis used no new phenotypic data to find candidate immune exposures, relying instead on TCR beta sequences and their occurrence across donors. The T cell repertoires of several hundred subjects were profiled by immunosequencing and related to cytomegalovirus serostatus. Overall results and qualifications from the work: In an earlier analysis of approximately 600 of the donors, most TCR beta V segments were observed in productive rearrangements about 87% or about 30% of the time, broadly matching IMGT annotations. Linkage disequilibrium might explain the correlated functional status among segregating V segments, but an unknown experimental factor could not be excluded. According to a later analysis, parvovirus B19, influenza, CMV and Epstein-Barr virus appeared linked to several top co-occurrence clusters. The earlier analysis of approximately 540 of the donors excluded 15 to 20 rarely observed V segments, including chromosome 9 orphons, because counts were too low. The sequencing pipeline was judged likely to have produced a cluster of highly shared sequence variants as a technical artifact. A later analysis found that TCR association rates varied across HLA loci, with DRB1 alleles showing the most associated TCRs and HLA-C alleles the fewest. It was suggested by the authors that the approach could potentially be generalized to other disease states and immunological phenotypes. A further reported finding was that TCR beta sequences accurately predicted the HLA-A and HLA-B alleles for most subjects in the first cohort. According to a later genetic analysis, donors in an Asian-associated ancestry cluster had fewer N-insertions in productive TCRs than the approximately 700-donor mean. The classifier was reported to diagnose cytomegalovirus status with high specificity and sensitivity in both the original cohort and the validation cohort. In the study, approximately 160 TCR beta chains were listed as associated with cytomegalovirus. Compared with equally common non-associated chains, HLA-associated TCR beta chains in a later analysis were more clonally expanded and had lower generation probabilities. Because HLA typing was missing for some donors at each locus, association tests included only the typed subset. The 87-base-pair reads could not distinguish some IMGT-functional V segments, including TRBV6-2 and TRBV6-3, so those segments were excluded. Immune exposure information for the cohort was limited to CMV serostatus. In a later analysis, most CMV-associated TCR beta chains were found to appear HLA-restricted, with HLA associations seemingly driven largely by CMV exposure. In vitro tests confirmed that three of the cytomegalovirus-associated TCR beta chains recognize cytomegalovirus antigens. In a later genetic analysis, a missense DCLRE1C variant was associated with V-gene and J-gene trimming of TCR beta chains, and the association was replicated in an independent cohort. This cohort had only TCR beta chains sequenced, and the lack of alpha or paired-chain data limited which features could be detected. At a false discovery rate of 0.05, a later analysis linked roughly 17,000 TCR beta sequences to specific HLA alleles. When HLA alleles, especially DR and DQ, strongly co-occurred, TCR associations were difficult to assign to individual alleles. The presence/absence analyses assumed that sequencing depth was roughly uniform across donors, and that assumption may not be true. Across donors, most TCR sequences were observed very rarely, whereas some public TCRs were present in many individuals.

Including cysteine and phenylalanine, the CDR3 has 15 amino acids. CDR3 DNA only is kept here, 45 bases in frame from base 1. V is reduced by 1 base and J by 5 bases, leaving a spacing of 18 bases between them. For CDR1 and CDR2, the germline V gene (reference sequence) lists GTSNPN and SVGIG. The cohort consisted of 600 or so healthy bone marrow donors. All cohort members were sampled while nominally healthy, although unrecorded immune exposures were likely present. The donor was CMV seropositive and belonged to the group of some 290 seropositive cohort members. Every donor gave a peripheral blood sample, and the peripheral blood mononuclear cells from that sample were used for TCR beta sequencing. Genomic DNA extraction from the blood cell samples was performed with the Qiagen DNeasy Blood Extraction Kit.

Specimen: PBMCs. The chain was built from TRBV30 and TRBJ2-7, with a tentative D gene TRBD2 over 5 matching bases. This receptor was obtained from a male donor in good health and CMV-seropositive. The CDR3 sequence is CAWSEEIERFNEQYF. The nucleotide sequence is TGTGCCTGGAGTGAGGAAATAGAGCGGTTCAACGAGCAGTACTTC.